What follows describes a single T cell receptor beta chain. Its antigen is undetermined. The data were obtained in a study of OX40 agonist ivuxolimab in advanced cancers. Study background: Among those enrolled, mean age was 60 years (range about 23 to 79) and less than 90% were male. Partial responses were achieved by three patients, of whom one had hepatocellular carcinoma and two had cutaneous melanoma. Study-wide findings and caveats: At 0.1 to 3.0 mg/kg and by week 6, clonal expansion occurred in CD4+ and CD8+ blood T cells.

Germline CDR1 LNHDA, CDR2 SQIVND (reference sequence). CDR3 length: 14 amino acids. V was pared by 7 bases and J by 0 bases, with 10 bases between. Some clones are missing from TCRdb's copy, which holds only in-frame ones; the method was immunoSEQ multiplex PCR. The sample yields some 57,000 clones, around 93% seen once. The source is an adult with an advanced solid tumor such as melanoma, head and neck, liver or kidney cancer. The rearrangement links TRBV19 to TRBJ2-1; D ambiguous. Sequencing used CD4+ or CD8+ T cells sorted from blood, obtained in a trial of the OX40 agonist ivuxolimab. CDR3 nucleotides: TGTGCCAGTAACCGCAAAAGCTCCTACAATGAGCAGTTCTTC. Translating gives CASNRKSSYNEQFF.